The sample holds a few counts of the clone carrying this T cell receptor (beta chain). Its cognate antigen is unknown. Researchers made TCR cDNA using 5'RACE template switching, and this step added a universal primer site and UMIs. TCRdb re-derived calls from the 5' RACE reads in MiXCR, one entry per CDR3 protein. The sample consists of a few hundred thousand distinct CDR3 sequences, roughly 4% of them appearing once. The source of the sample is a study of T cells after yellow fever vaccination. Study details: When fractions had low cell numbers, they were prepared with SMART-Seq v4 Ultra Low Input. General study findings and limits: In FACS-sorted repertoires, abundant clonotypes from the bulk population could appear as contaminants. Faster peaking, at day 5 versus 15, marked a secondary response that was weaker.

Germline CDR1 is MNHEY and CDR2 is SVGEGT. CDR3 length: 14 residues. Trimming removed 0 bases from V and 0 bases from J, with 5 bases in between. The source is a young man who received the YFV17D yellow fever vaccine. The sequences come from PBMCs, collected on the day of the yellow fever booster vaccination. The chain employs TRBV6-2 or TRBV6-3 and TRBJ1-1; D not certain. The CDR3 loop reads CASSYSRMNTEAFF. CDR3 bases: TGTGCCAGCAGTTACTCGAGGATGAACACTGAAGCTTTCTTT.